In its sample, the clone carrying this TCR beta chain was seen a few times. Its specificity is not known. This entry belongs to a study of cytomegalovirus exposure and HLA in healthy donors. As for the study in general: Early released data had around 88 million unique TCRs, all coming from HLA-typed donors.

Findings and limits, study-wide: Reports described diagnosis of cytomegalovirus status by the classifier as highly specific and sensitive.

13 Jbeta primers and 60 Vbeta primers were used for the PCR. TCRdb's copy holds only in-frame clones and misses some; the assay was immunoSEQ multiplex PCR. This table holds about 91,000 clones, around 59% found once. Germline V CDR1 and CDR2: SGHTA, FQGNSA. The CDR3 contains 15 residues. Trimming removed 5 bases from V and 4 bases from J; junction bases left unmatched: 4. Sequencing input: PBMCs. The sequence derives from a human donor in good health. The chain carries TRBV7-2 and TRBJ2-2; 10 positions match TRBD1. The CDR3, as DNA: TGTGCCAGCAGCCAAAGGACAGGGGGCACCGGGGAGCTGTTTTTT. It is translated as CASSQRTGGTGELFF.